This TCR beta chain was recorded in a study of naive and memory T cell subsets. Study-level results: Potentially, T cell activation and differentiation skew this RNA-based measurement.

The library had UMIs added by 3' ligation of an oligonucleotide to TCR cDNA. RNA was extracted from roughly 2.6 ml of whole blood of healthy adults. Input was roughly 1 to 1,100 ng of DNase-treated total RNA without cell sorting. Amplification of ligated cDNA took four PCR rounds with SP2 and nested alpha and beta constant primers. Alpha and beta constant region primers primed reverse transcription for blood and skin samples. TCRdb passed the 5' RACE reads through MiXCR, listing each CDR3 protein once. The sample lists more than 50,000 distinct CDR3 sequences, 5.5% to 8.5% seen once, with 9.7% in the top ten. This clonotype came up a few times. The antigen remains undetermined. The germline V gene encodes CDR1 SGHRS and CDR2 YFSETQ. The CDR3 sequence is 17 residues long. The ends lost 2 bases at V and 0 bases at J; junction bases unmatched: 7.

This receptor was taken from a male donor in good health. The genes are TRBV5-1 and TRBJ2-1, with 8 bases that match TRBD2. CDR3 sequence reads: CASSFQRESLSYNEQFF. CDR3 nucleotide sequence: TGCGCCAGCAGCTTCCAGCGGGAGTCCCTCTCCTACAATGAGCAGTTCTTC.